This record concerns one T cell receptor (beta chain) sequence. The antigen is not known. This entry is derived from a study of beta chain features in type 1 diabetes. Sorted populations all had greater than 95% purity. Study-level findings and limits: Among patients with Type 1 diabetes, TCRB CDR3s were moderately but significantly shorter in every one of the four CD4+ subsets.

CDR3 length equals 15 residues. J lost 4 bases, V lost 2 bases, and 1 base had no gene match. The germline V gene has CDR1 MNHNS and CDR2 SASEGT. Expressed TCRB transcripts were sequenced because the isolated RNA had all been reverse transcribed beforehand. Each sample of naive, central memory or regulatory T cells had, on average, about 3.5 million reads. Using immunoSEQ multiplex PCR, the repertoire was profiled, and TCRdb retains in-frame clones only, with some absent. The profile shows 860,000 or so clones, about 17% of them singletons. This rearrangement joins TRBV6-1 to TRBJ2-2; 10 bases fit TRBD2. The source of this sequence is a woman in her late teens or twenties in good health. Sequenced material: naive CD4+ T cells from blood. CDR3 coding DNA: TGTGCCAGCAGTGAAACTAGCGGGGTCACCGGGGAGCTGTTTTTT. As protein: CASSETSGVTGELFF.